A single sample is the source of the 2 T cell receptor beta chains below, sequenced in a study of blood T cell repertoires in COVID-19. The table came from immunoSEQ multiplex PCR; TCRdb's copy has only in-frame clones and leaves some out. The sample carries under 250,000 clones, 70% to 85% recorded once. Sequencing used PBMCs or T cells enriched from blood (not recorded which). These receptors all stem from a woman aged 55-69 years who had recovered from COVID-19.

The chain links TRBV27 to TRBJ2-3; 8 bases map to TRBD2. The germline gives CDR1 MNHEY, CDR2 SMNVEV (reference sequence). The ends lost 1 base at V and 4 bases at J; junction bases unmatched: 4. The length of the CDR3 is 15 residues. CDR3 residues: CASSLYGGGSDTQYF. DNA of the CDR3: TGTGCCAGCAGTTTATACGGGGGGGGGTCAGATACGCAGTATTTT.

CDR3 coding DNA: TGTGCCATCAGTGAGTCGCGGGAACAGGGGGGTAGCTATGGCTACACCTTC. Encoded protein: CAISESREQGGSYGYTF. The genes are TRBV10-3 and TRBJ1-2; 8 bases match TRBD1. The CDR3 extends over 17 amino acids. The germline V gene encodes CDR1 ENHRY and CDR2 SYGVKD. Germline trimming cut 0 bases from V and 4 bases from J; bases unmatched to any gene: 10.